This T cell receptor (beta chain) derives from a study of T cells in Graves' hyperthyroidism and ophthalmopathy. The germline CDR1 and CDR2 sequences are SEHNR and FQNEAQ (reference sequence). The V and J ends lost 1 base and 2 bases, in that order; junction bases with no gene match: 2. This CDR3 region has 14 residues. TCR beta CDR3 regions were amplified from RNA. A set of HTBI primers served as the primers for a first-round RT-PCR of the TCR CDR3. TCRdb independently ran MiXCR on the multiplex PCR reads; one entry per CDR3 protein. The table has around 250,000 distinct CDR3 sequences, approximately 15% seen once. When hyperthyroidism was first diagnosed, the blood sample was taken, preceding any ophthalmopathy symptoms. This clonotype came up many times.

This chain joins TRBV7-9 and TRBJ2-7; 7 bases are shared with TRBD2. Sequencing input: blood. The receptor's source is a woman between 40 and 50 years old with Graves' hyperthyroidism that later progressed to Graves' ophthalmopathy. The CDR3 loop is CASSLGGSAYEQYF. The CDR3 DNA is TGTGCCAGCAGCTTAGGCGGGAGCGCCTACGAGCAGTACTTC.